This T cell receptor (beta chain) is drawn from a study of CD8 T cells in ankylosing spondylitis. Scientists made TCR beta libraries using quantitative 5'-RACE with molecular barcodes. TCRdb called the 5' RACE reads again in MiXCR, with one record for every CDR3 protein. The sample contains 390,000 or so distinct CDR3 sequences, around 24% of which appear only once. Germline assignment: CDR1 SQVTM and CDR2 ANQGSEA. This CDR3 region has 12 residues. The V gene end was trimmed by 6 bases and the J gene end by 2 bases; junction bases not matched to a gene: 3. Study outcomes and limitations: Previous work reported some of these motif variants in the synovial fluid and blood of reactive arthritis. A TCR beta motif of 8 or 9 highly homologous variants appeared characteristic of ankylosing spondylitis blood. Relatively rare in peripheral blood, disease-linked clones were also CD8+. Clones tied to disease were said to be significantly enriched in matched ankylosing spondylitis synovial fluid.

This clonotype has a count of ten or more. The antigen is unknown. The chain joins TRBV29-1 to TRBJ2-5; 7 bases map to TRBD1. The clonotype was recovered from a male donor with ankylosing spondylitis. Material: blood, either unsorted or a sorted T cell fraction (not recorded which). CDR3 in amino acids: CSVTGVQETQYF. Here the CDR3 DNA reads TGCAGCGTCACAGGGGTACAAGAGACCCAGTACTTC.